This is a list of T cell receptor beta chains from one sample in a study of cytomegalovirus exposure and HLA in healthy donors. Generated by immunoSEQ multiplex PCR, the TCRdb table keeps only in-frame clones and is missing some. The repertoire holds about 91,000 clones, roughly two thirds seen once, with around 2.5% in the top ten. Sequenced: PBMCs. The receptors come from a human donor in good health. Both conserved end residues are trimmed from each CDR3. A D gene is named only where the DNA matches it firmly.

ASSWTQKSYTQY TRBJ2-3 . TRBV7-9
AWSPPPAAYQRSLH TRBJ1-6 . TRBV30
ASSPYRERAKNIQY TRBJ2-4 . TRBV19
ASRTDRGSGETQY TRBJ2-5 TRBD1 TRBV6-1
ASSWYRGGTGELF TRBJ2-2 TRBD1 TRBV4-3
ASSGQGQIYGYT TRBJ1-2 TRBD1 TRBV18
ASSVGSPNTGELF TRBJ2-2 . TRBV9
SGKQGFSTEAF TRBJ1-1 . TRBV29-1
ASRSVVDYGYT TRBJ1-2 . TRBV5-1
ASSRTSKRLIYEQY TRBJ2-7 . TRBV9
ASSLGGGAGGTEAF TRBJ1-1 TRBD1 TRBV5-1
ASSFVLAGGLYEQY TRBJ2-7 TRBD2 TRBV11-3
ASSSSGGSYNEQF TRBJ2-1 TRBD2 TRBV7-9
AWSEGQAFSYEQY TRBJ2-7 TRBD1 TRBV30
ASSQDVGGRSGELF TRBJ2-2 . TRBV4-3